Listed here are 23 T cell receptor beta chains from one sample, sequenced in a study of T cell responses to AZD1222 COVID-19 vaccine (dated by TCRdb to the early 2020s). Libraries came from the immunoSEQ multiplex PCR assay. TCRdb re-hosts the immuneACCESS table, in-frame sequences only. Its copies lack some clones; in the studies checked, an unresolved V gene accounts for under half of them, and the cause for the rest is not known. A total of over 150,000 clones appear in this sample, around 93% of them only once. Approximately 1% of the sample is held by the ten biggest clonotypes. The time point label here, explained by the study, means: about 28 days (+/-7) after the second vaccine dose. The source material was peripheral blood, sampled 28 days after the second AZD1222 dose. The receptors stem from an adult who received the AZD1222 COVID-19 vaccine.

The chain links TRBV7-7 to TRBJ2-1; D possibly corresponds to TRBD2 (6 bases). The CDR3 is 13 residues long. Germline CDR1 and CDR2: SSHAT and FNYEAQ (reference sequence). V shed 5 bases and J shed 3 bases, with 8 bases lying between them. Written as DNA, the CDR3 is TGTGCCAGCAGCCCGGACTACTACAATGAGCAGTTCTTC. It is translated as CASSPDYYNEQFF.

V and J are TRBV3-1 (or the pseudogene TRBV3-2) and TRBJ1-4; D call uncertain. This CDR3 has 16 residues. V was shortened by 4 bases and J by 6 bases, with 18 bases between the two germline ends. Germline CDR1 LGHDT, CDR2 YNNKEL (reference sequence). The CDR3: CASSRAGWIRDEKLFF. As DNA, the CDR3 is TGTGCCAGCAGCCGGGCCGGGTGGATTCGGGATGAAAAACTGTTTTTT.

The chain employs TRBV5-8 and TRBJ1-5, with D uncertain. With 4 bases removed from V and 0 bases from J, the gap between germline ends came to 8 bases. Germline V gives CDR1 SGHTS, CDR2 YDEGEE. This CDR3 contains 14 residues. The CDR3 DNA reads as TGTGCCAGCAGCAGAGTCGATAGCAATCAGCCCCAGCATTTT. Its translation is CASSRVDSNQPQHF.

V gene TRBV3-1 (or the pseudogene TRBV3-2) combines with J gene TRBJ1-2; TRBD1 matches 8 bases. Trimming removed 5 bases from V and 13 bases from J; junction bases left unmatched: 6. From germline, CDR1 is LGHDT and CDR2 YNNKEL (reference sequence). The CDR3 consists of 11 residues. CDR3 bases: TGTGCCAGCAGCTCGGGACAGGATGGCACCTTC. Translation gives CASSSGQDGTF.

The CDR3 nucleotides are TGTGCCAGCGCCGGGAGTCTCAATCAGCCCCAGCATTTT. As protein: CASAGSLNQPQHF. The chain joins TRBV7-8 to TRBJ1-5; D call uncertain. The CDR3 is 13 amino acids. Trimming took off 8 bases at V and 3 bases at J, with 11 bases between the two ends. Germline-derived CDR1 and CDR2 are SGHVS and FQNEAQ. The full variable domain, its missing parts supplied by reference TRBV7-8 and TRBJ1-5, is GAGVSQSPRYKVAKRGQDVALRCDPISGHVSLFWYQQALGQGPEFLTYFQNEAQLDKSGLPSDRFFAERPEGSVSTLKIQRTQQEDSAVYLCASAGSLNQPQHFGDGTRLSIL.

This chain links TRBV12-3 or TRBV12-4 with TRBJ1-5; D is possibly TRBD1 (6 bases). V was clipped by 5 bases and J by 5 bases, with 7 bases between them. CDR3 length equals 12 residues. The chain's CDR3 is CASSGQYQPQHF. The CDR3 region has the DNA TGTGCCAGCAGTGGACAGTATCAGCCCCAGCATTTT.

CDR3 coding DNA: TGCGCCAGCAGCACCCGGACAGCGCAAGAGACCCAGTACTTC. It translates to CASSTRTAQETQYF. The V call is TRBV23-1, the J call TRBJ2-5; D is perhaps TRBD1 (6 bases). TRBV23-1 is classed as an ORF, of uncertain function. The CDR3 is made up of 14 amino acids. The V end lost 6 bases, the J end lost 2 bases, and 13 bases lay between the germline ends.

V usage is TRBV7-3 and J usage is TRBJ2-5; weak D call: TRBD2 (5 bases). This CDR3 is 13 amino acids long. The V end lost 4 bases, the J end lost 5 bases, and 11 bases lay between the germline ends. Germline values: CDR1 SGHTA, CDR2 FQGTGA. The CDR3, as DNA: TGTGCCAGCAGCTCGGGGATTTGGGAGACCCAGTACTTC. Amino acid sequence: CASSSGIWETQYF.

The chain recombines TRBV6-4 with TRBJ2-5; unclear D gene. Germline CDR1 MRHNA, CDR2 SNTAGT. V shed 7 bases and J shed 2 bases, with 8 bases lying between them. The CDR3 runs to 12 residues. CDR3 DNA sequence: TGTGCCAGCAAGAAGTGGCAAGAGACCCAGTACTTC. Its translation: CASKKWQETQYF.

This chain joins TRBV12-3 or TRBV12-4 and TRBJ1-5; D is undetermined. This CDR3 is built from 13 residues. V dropped 4 bases and J dropped 3 bases, with 7 bases sitting between them. In DNA form, the CDR3 reads TGTGCCAGCAGTTCGAGTGTCAATCAGCCCCAGCATTTT. Translating it yields CASSSSVNQPQHF.

This clone has a single count. This chain links TRBV9 with TRBJ2-1; 8 bases line up with TRBD1. Per germline, CDR1 SGDLS and CDR2 YYNGEE. The V and J ends lost 0 bases and 3 bases, in that order; junction bases with no gene match: 11. The CDR3 loop spans 18 amino acids. The CDR3 sequence: CASSVDRGQGFFYNEQFF. The CDR3, as DNA: TGTGCCAGCAGCGTAGATAGAGGACAGGGTTTTTTCTACAATGAGCAGTTCTTC.

The rearrangement joins TRBV3-1 (or the pseudogene TRBV3-2) to TRBJ2-7, with D perhaps matching TRBD1 or TRBD2 (5 bases each). V lost 6 bases and J lost 0, with 15 bases in between. This CDR3 comprises 15 residues. Germline-derived CDR1 and CDR2 are LGHDT and YNNKEL (reference sequence). The CDR3 nucleotides are TGTGCCAGCAGAAATACCGGGACCTCCTCCTACGAGCAGTACTTC. Protein product: CASRNTGTSSYEQYF.

The rearrangement joins TRBV10-1 to TRBJ2-5, with 10 bases fitting TRBD2. J lost 2 bases, V lost 2 bases, and 5 bases had no gene match. The V gene's germline CDR1 is WNHNN and CDR2 SYGVQD (reference sequence). CDR3 length equals 16 residues. The CDR3 sequence: CASSEGLAGEQETQYF. As DNA, the CDR3 is TGCGCCAGCAGTGAGGGGCTAGCGGGGGAACAAGAGACCCAGTACTTC.

The rearrangement uses TRBV10-3 and TRBJ1-4; 8 bases map to TRBD1. Trimming cost V 8 bases and J 5 bases; bases outside gene matches: 4. CDR1 and CDR2 from the germline V gene are ENHRY and SYGVKD. CDR3 length: 13 residues. CDR3 loop: CAIQGQENEKLFF. The CDR3 coding sequence is TGTGCCATCCAGGGACAGGAAAATGAAAAACTGTTTTTT.

The chain uses TRBV29-1 and TRBJ2-1; TRBD1 or TRBD2 may be the D gene (5 bases each). CDR3 length: 13 residues. Trimming pared 2 bases from V and 9 bases from J, leaving 14 bases between. Germline CDR1 and CDR2: SQVTM and ANQGSEA. In DNA, the CDR3 is TGCAGCGTTGAAATCCAGGATGGGGGTGAGCAGTTCTTC. Translating it yields CSVEIQDGGEQFF.

The chain joins TRBV11-2 to TRBJ1-1; weak D call: TRBD1 (6 bases). CDR1 and CDR2 (germline): SGHAT, FQNNGV. The CDR3 runs to 15 residues. Trimming shortened V by 4 bases and J by 4 bases, and 16 bases separated the two germline ends. CDR3 loop: CASSSRDTPGTEAFF. Written as DNA, the CDR3 is TGTGCCAGCAGCTCCAGGGACACTCCGGGCACTGAAGCTTTCTTT.

The chain uses TRBV28 and TRBJ1-1; TRBD1 matches at 9 bases. Germline V CDR1 and CDR2: MDHEN, SYDVKM. The CDR3 sequence is 15 residues long. V was clipped by 8 bases and J by 1 base; unmatched bases: 8. The CDR3 region has the DNA TGTGCCAGCCTGGGACAGGGAAGCCCGAACACTGAAGCTTTCTTT. Translated: CASLGQGSPNTEAFF.

J is TRBJ1-2 and V is TRBV7-2, with D unclear. This CDR3 has 13 amino acids. Trimming shortened V by 5 bases and J by 8 bases, and 15 bases separated the two germline ends. Looked up from germline, CDR1 is SGHTA and CDR2 is FQGNSA. The CDR3 here is CASSDTVVGGYTF. The CDR3 DNA sequence: TGTGCCAGCAGCGACACAGTGGTAGGGGGCTACACCTTC.

The chain links TRBV5-1 to TRBJ2-7; 11 bases fit TRBD1. CDR1 is SGHRS, CDR2 YFSETQ, per germline. Germline trimming cut 4 bases from V and 4 bases from J; bases unmatched to any gene: 7. This CDR3 has 15 residues. The CDR3 loop reads CASSNRDRGVYEQYF. Written as DNA, the CDR3 is TGCGCCAGCAGCAACCGGGACAGGGGGGTTTACGAGCAGTACTTC.

The CDR3 nucleotides read TGTGCCTCCACGGAGGGGCGGTACGAGCAGTACTTC. Its translation: CASTEGRYEQYF. The chain carries TRBV7-2 and TRBJ2-7; TRBD2 is a possible D gene (6 bases). CDR3 length: 12 residues. Per germline, CDR1 SGHTA and CDR2 FQGNSA. Between the trimmed V and J ends, which lost 11 bases and 4 bases, there was a span of 15 bases.

The chain joins TRBV30 to TRBJ1-1, with no clear D. Deletions cut 0 bases from V and 4 bases from J, with 3 bases between. This CDR3 has 11 amino acids. Germline CDR1 GTSNPN, CDR2 SVGIG (reference sequence). The CDR3 nucleotides read TGTGCCTGGAGTGTCGGCACTGAAGCTTTCTTT. This sequence encodes CAWSVGTEAFF.

This rearrangement joins TRBV2 to TRBJ2-1, with 7 bases lining up with TRBD1. The germline gives CDR1 SNHLY, CDR2 FYNNEI. J lost 3 bases, V lost 1 base, and 3 bases had no gene match. The CDR3 sequence is 15 residues long. This CDR3 is CASSEGQGFYNEQFF. DNA for the CDR3: TGTGCCAGCAGTGAAGGACAGGGCTTCTACAATGAGCAGTTCTTC. The full variable domain, rest sourced from reference TRBV2 and TRBJ2-1, is EPEVTQTPSHQVTQMGQEVILRCVPISNHLYFYWYRQILGQKVEFLVSFYNNEISEKSEIFDDQFSVERPDGSNFTLKIRSTKLEDSAMYFCASSEGQGFYNEQFFGPGTRLTVL.

V is TRBV30 and J is TRBJ1-1; a possible D gene is TRBD1 (5 bases). CDR1 GTSNPN and CDR2 SVGIG come from the germline V gene (reference sequence). Trimming stripped 3 bases from V and 7 bases from J, with 9 bases between. The length of the CDR3 is 11 residues. Here the CDR3 reads CAWSPGSEAFF. In nucleotides, the CDR3 is TGTGCCTGGAGCCCAGGGAGTGAAGCTTTCTTT.